The 10 T cell receptor beta chains given below trace back to one sample, sequenced in a study of blood T cell repertoires in COVID-19. Profiling relied on immunoSEQ multiplex PCR, and the TCRdb table lists in-frame clones only, not all of them. The data contain fewer than 40,000 clones, roughly nine tenths of them seen just once; the ten biggest clones take up around 25%. Material: peripheral blood. These TCRs come from a woman older than 75 with active or convalescent COVID-19.

CDR3 DNA sequence: TGTGCCAGCGGCGGGTGGGGACAGGGCTTCGGCGGGGAGCTGTTTTTT. Amino acid sequence: CASGGWGQGFGGELFF. The chain combines TRBV9 with TRBJ2-2, with 9 bases that match TRBD1. CDR1 SGDLS and CDR2 YYNGEE come from the germline V gene. This CDR3 contains 16 residues. The V segment lost 7 bases and the J segment 7 bases; nucleotides outside the gene matches: 14. The entire variable domain, with the rest obtained from reference TRBV9 and TRBJ2-2, is as follows: DSGVTQTPKHLITATGQRVTLRCSPRSGDLSVYWYQQSLDQGLQFLIQYYNGEERAKGNILERFSAQQFPDLHSELNLSSLELGDSALYFCASGGWGQGFGGELFFGEGSRLTVL.

The chain joins TRBV6-2 or TRBV6-3 to TRBJ2-3; 10 bases are a match to TRBD2. Per the germline V gene, CDR1 is MNHEY and CDR2 is SVGEGT. The CDR3 is 17 residues long. V trimming: 0 bases; J trimming: 0 bases; junction bases outside the gene matches: 3. The CDR3 DNA reads TGTGCCAGCAGTTACTCACCGGGACTAGCGAGCACAGATACGCAGTATTTT. This codes for CASSYSPGLASTDTQYF.

This sequence joins TRBV6-5 and TRBJ1-2; TRBD1 is a possible D gene (6 bases). The length of the CDR3 is 14 residues. Germline V CDR1 and CDR2: MNHEY, SVGAGI. The ends were cut back, 0 bases at V and 3 bases at J, with 8 bases in the middle. In nucleotides, the CDR3 is TGTGCCAGCAGTTACTCGGGGGCCGACTATGGCTACACCTTC. This gives the protein CASSYSGADYGYTF.

This chain joins TRBV7-2 and TRBJ1-2; 10 bases map to TRBD1. V lost 4 bases and J lost 6; bases outside the gene matches: 5. There are 14 residues in the CDR3. The germline gives CDR1 SGHTA, CDR2 FQGNSA. The CDR3 DNA reads TGTGCCAGCAGCTCGGGACAGGGGTGGGATGGCTACACCTTC. It specifies CASSSGQGWDGYTF.

The V gene is TRBV6-6, the J gene TRBJ2-1, with 7 bases matching TRBD1. Losses at the gene ends were 5 bases for V and 1 base for J; bases not matched to a gene: 8. The CDR3 totals 16 residues. Germline CDR1 and CDR2: MNHNY and SVGAGI (reference sequence). CDR3 nucleotide sequence: TGTGCCAGCAGTCGAGCCGGGACAGCGTCCTACAATGAGCAGTTCTTC. Its protein product is CASSRAGTASYNEQFF.

The V and J genes are TRBV4-1 and TRBJ2-7; 11 bases are a match to TRBD2. The CDR3 covers 15 residues. The J segment lost 2 bases and the V segment lost 0 bases, leaving 0 bases of the junction unmatched. The V gene's germline CDR1 is MGHRA and CDR2 YSYEKL. The CDR3: CASSQDSGGAYEQYF. CDR3 in DNA: TGCGCCAGCAGCCAAGATAGCGGGGGGGCCTACGAGCAGTACTTC.

The rearrangement uses TRBV3-1 (or the pseudogene TRBV3-2) and TRBJ1-3; 8 bases are a match to TRBD1. V was pared by 2 bases and J by 4 bases, with 19 bases of the junction left unmatched. From germline, CDR1 is LGHDT and CDR2 YNNKEL (reference sequence). The CDR3 extends over 20 amino acids. The CDR3 nucleotides are TGTGCCAGCAGCCAATTTCCCCCCCCGACAGGGGTACTCTCCGGAAACACCATATATTTT. This codes for CASSQFPPPTGVLSGNTIYF.

This chain links TRBV25-1 with TRBJ1-6; D is possibly TRBD1 (6 bases). This CDR3 is 15 amino acids long. CDR1 and CDR2 from the germline V gene are MGHDK and SYGVNS. Trimming pared 6 bases from V and 2 bases from J, leaving 11 bases between. CDR3 protein: CASRPTGPYNSPLHF. DNA of the CDR3: TGTGCCAGCAGGCCGACAGGCCCCTATAATTCACCCCTCCACTTT.

This clone showed up just once. The chain combines TRBV10-3 with TRBJ1-3; no definite D call. The CDR3 length is 11 residues. Germline loops: CDR1 ENHRY, CDR2 SYGVKD. Trimming removed 6 bases from V and 4 bases from J, with 4 bases in between. The CDR3 nucleotides are TGTGCCATCAGGGGCGGAAACACCATATATTTT. Residues: CAIRGGNTIYF.

This chain connects TRBV12-5 to TRBJ2-2, with D perhaps TRBD1 (6 bases). Trimming removed 3 bases at V and 6 bases at J, with 14 bases between. The CDR3 loop spans 15 amino acids. Germline lookup yields CDR1 LGHNT and CDR2 FRNRAP. CDR3 protein: CASGLQGRYSGELFF. In nucleotides, the CDR3 is TGTGCTAGTGGTTTACAGGGAAGGTACTCCGGGGAGCTGTTTTTT.